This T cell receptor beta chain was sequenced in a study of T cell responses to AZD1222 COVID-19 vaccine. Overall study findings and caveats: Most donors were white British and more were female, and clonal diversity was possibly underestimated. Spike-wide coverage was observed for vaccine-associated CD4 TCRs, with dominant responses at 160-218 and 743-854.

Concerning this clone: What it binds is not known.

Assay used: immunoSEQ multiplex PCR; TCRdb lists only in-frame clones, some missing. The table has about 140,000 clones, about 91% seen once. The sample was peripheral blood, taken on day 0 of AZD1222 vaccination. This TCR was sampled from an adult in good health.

The CDR3 spells CASSQRLPGQGSNEQFF. For the CDR3, the DNA is TGTGCCAGCAGCCAAAGATTACCGGGACAGGGGTCCAATGAGCAGTTCTTC. This rearrangement joins TRBV14 to TRBJ2-1, with 10 bases lining up with TRBD1. The CDR3 has 17 amino acids. Germline V lookup: CDR1 SGHDN, CDR2 FVKESK. The J segment lost 6 bases and the V segment lost 2 bases, leaving 10 bases of the junction unmatched.